This T cell receptor (beta chain) derives from a study of sequential checkpoint blockade in melanoma. Assay used: immunoSEQ multiplex PCR; TCRdb lists only in-frame clones, some missing. The sample holds about 3,200 clones, 20% seen once. Treatment meaning: randomized to nivolumab then ipilimumab (arm A) or the reverse (arm B). V lost 5 bases, J lost 4 bases, and 11 bases stayed unmatched. The CDR3 runs 16 residues. Germline V lookup: CDR1 SGDLS, CDR2 YYNGEE. The gene calls are TRBV9 and TRBJ2-2, with 7 bases matching TRBD1. Here the sequenced sample was tumor tissue (inferred from file names), taken from a patient given nivolumab and ipilimumab in sequence. This TCR was recovered from a human donor with melanoma. This chain's CDR3 is CASSEVRTGSTGELFF. For the CDR3, the DNA is TGTGCCAGCAGTGAAGTCCGGACAGGAAGCACCGGGGAGCTGTTTTTT. Filled out from reference TRBV9 and TRBJ2-2, the complete variable domain reads DSGVTQTPKHLITATGQRVTLRCSPRSGDLSVYWYQQSLDQGLQFLIQYYNGEERAKGNILERFSAQQFPDLHSELNLSSLELGDSALYFCASSEVRTGSTGELFFGEGSRLTVL.